This T cell receptor beta chain was sequenced in a study of blood T cells in healthy people across ages (dated by TCRdb to the mid-2010s). A note on the overall study: Template switching captured roughly one uniquely barcoded TCR beta cDNA molecule per two T cells in model experiments. Using deep sequencing normalized with unique cDNA molecular identifiers, the study measured how TCR beta repertoire diversity changes with age. Donors were grouped into four age groups: young (average roughly 16 years), middle-aged (39), aged (approximately 58) and long-lived (about 82). To avoid experimental bias, donors of different ages were randomly spread across the sequencing lanes. The study analyzed two additional independent replicas of 1 million unique cDNA reads from the same blood draw for two donors, one aged 18 to 30 and one aged 80 or older. The paper as a whole reports these results and caveats: Conclusive comparison of naive and antigen-experienced compartments was prevented by the profiling of bulk unsorted PBMCs. Estimates of total diversity based on one million sequenced T cells were regarded as lower bounds and as underestimates. As age increased, observed TCR beta diversity per million T cells dropped in a roughly linear way, and a significant reduction was already evident by age 40. Observed TCR beta diversity correlated strongly with the percentage of naive T cells measured by flow cytometry. Donor CMV infection status was unknown, potentially confounding age-related changes in expanded clonotypes. Compared with the aged group, the long-lived group had more naive CD4+ T cells, fewer expanded clones and increased TCR diversity, a pattern suggesting age selection.

Its CDR3 holds 11 amino acids, cysteine through phenylalanine. Only the CDR3 DNA stays, 33 bases, in frame from base 1. The germline ends are 5 bases apart after V is trimmed by 6 bases and J by 2 bases. In the germline V gene, CDR1 corresponds to SGHTA and CDR2 to FQGNSA. The donors were roughly 40 Caucasian individuals from Russia, aged roughly 6 to 100 years, who were systemically healthy. Roughly 9 milliliters of peripheral blood were drawn from each donor into EDTA-treated Vacutainer tubes. Ficoll-Paque density-gradient centrifugation was used to isolate PBMCs, with at least 7 million per sample. Trizol reagent was used to extract total RNA from PBMCs, with at least 5.5 micrograms per sample. For every donor, flow cytometry on a PBMC aliquot measured the percentage of naive CD45RAhigh/CD27high T cells. Receptors were amplified or captured by 5' RACE. The listed sequencing device is Illumina HiSeq 2500. The second PCR ran for about 7 to 11 cycles and used a J-beta primer mix along with a sample-barcoded 5' primer. A unique molecular identifier was introduced onto each TCR beta cDNA molecule by a template-switch 5' adaptor carrying 12 random nucleotides. Each sample yielded at least 3 million CDR3-containing paired-end reads. The Mint cDNA synthesis kit, primed by a TRBC-specific oligonucleotide, was used to synthesize first-strand cDNA from all RNA. Following uracil-DNA glycosylase treatment, a first 18-cycle PCR with universal primers M1SS and BC2_uni_R was performed on all cDNA. The authors processed their data as follows. Each sample was normalized by randomly selecting 1 million high-quality reads, each carrying a distinct molecular identifier. Instead of being binned into consensus sequences, reads that shared molecular identifiers were thrown out. MiTCR, run with a Q25 quality threshold and the strictest error-elimination algorithm, handled CDR3 identification, clonotype clustering and error correction. A nonparametric unseen species model using Euler transformation provided a lower-bound estimate of total TCR beta diversity. TCRdb reprocessed the public reads (quality trimming at Q25 with fastp, clone calling with MiXCR) and kept in-frame beta chains. Each CDR3 protein gets just one entry, which takes the most common genes and DNA from the rows behind it. The V and J calls follow TCRdb's processing rather than the paper's. Present in this sample are about 900,000 distinct CDR3 sequences, 60% to 80% of which were seen just once. Of the sample, 28% is held by the ten largest clones.

This clonotype has at least ten counts. Its antigen is not yet known. No much larger clonotype is one base removed from it; base qualities were not supplied. The sequence links TRBV7-2 to TRBJ2-7; the D element might be TRBD1 or TRBD2, as each aligns at 5 bases. Sequenced input: blood. This sequence originates from a man between 25 and 39 years old in good health. The nucleotides read TGTGCCAGCAGGGGGGCCTACGAGCAGTACTTC. This yields the protein CASRGAYEQYF.